This is a list of T cell receptor beta chains from one sample in a study of memory CD4+ T cells and cytomegalovirus serostatus. Sequencing used immunoSEQ multiplex PCR; TCRdb keeps in-frame clones, though not all of them. The table lists tens of thousands of clones, 70% to 85% of them singletons, with about 5.8% in the top ten. The sequenced material came from memory CD4+ T cells from blood. These receptors originate from an adult in good health and CMV-seropositive. Both conserved end residues are part of each CDR3. A D gene is named only where the DNA matches it firmly. Rows give clone size only sometimes, using once, few, many, or a class for an expanded clone.

clone size	V gene	J gene	D gene	CDR3 DNA	CDR3 protein
-	TRBV15	TRBJ2-2	TRBD1	TGTGCCACCAGCGCCAGACAGGGTGACACCGGGGAGCTGTTTTTT	CATSARQGDTGELFF
once	TRBV6-6	TRBJ1-2	TRBD1	TGTGCCAGCAGTTACCACGACAGGGGATCCGATGGCTACACCTTC	CASSYHDRGSDGYTF
once	TRBV7-9	TRBJ1-5	-	TGTGCCAGCAGCGCGCGGAAAGTTAGCAATCAGCCCCAGCATTTT	CASSARKVSNQPQHF
-	TRBV6-1	TRBJ2-7	-	TGTGCCAGCAGTCCGCTCTCCTACGAGCAGTACTTC	CASSPLSYEQYF
-	TRBV4-1	TRBJ1-5	TRBD1	TGCGCCAGCAGCCAAGATGGTTACCGACAGGGGGATCAGCCCCAGCATTTT	CASSQDGYRQGDQPQHF
-	TRBV7-9	TRBJ2-1	-	TGTGCCAGCAGCCGACACGGAGACCCCGGGGGTGAGCAGTTCTTC	CASSRHGDPGGEQFF
medium-sized	TRBV5-8	TRBJ2-5	TRBD2	TGTGCCAGCAGCTCGAGAGTAGCGGGGGGAGAGACCCAGTACTTC	CASSSRVAGGETQYF
-	TRBV7-9	TRBJ2-1	-	TGTGCCAGCAGCCCCCCATGGGGAGACTACAATGAGCAGTTCTTC	CASSPPWGDYNEQFF
-	TRBV5-6	TRBJ2-2	-	TGTGCCAGCAGCTTGGTCCCCACCGGGGAGCTGTTTTTT	CASSLVPTGELFF
-	TRBV6-5	TRBJ2-3	-	TGTGCCAGCATTGACAGGTTAAGCACAGATACGCAGTATTTT	CASIDRLSTDTQYF
-	TRBV29-1	TRBJ2-6	-	TGCAGCGTTGAAACTAGGGGACGGTCCTCTGGGGCCAACGTCCTGACTTTC	CSVETRGRSSGANVLTF
-	TRBV18	TRBJ2-1	TRBD2	TGTGCCAGCTCACCGACCGGGACTAGTAGGGGGGGTGAGCAGTTCTTC	CASSPTGTSRGGEQFF
-	TRBV5-1	TRBJ1-1	TRBD1	TGCGCCACCAAGCAGGGGGAGGGGACCACTGAAGCTTTCTTT	CATKQGEGTTEAFF
-	TRBV5-1	TRBJ2-7	-	TGCGCCAGCAGCTCGGCAGGGGGGCTAGGCGAGCAGTACTTC	CASSSAGGLGEQYF
-	TRBV9	TRBJ2-1	TRBD2	TGTGCCAGCAGCGTTCTAGCGGGGGGATACAATGAGCAGTTCTTC	CASSVLAGGYNEQFF
-	TRBV5-6	TRBJ2-7	-	TGTGCCAGCAGCTTAATAGGGAGCGAGCAGTACTTC	CASSLIGSEQYF
-	TRBV2	TRBJ1-5	-	TGTGCCAGCAGCAAAGGAGGGGCAGGGGATCAGCCCCAGCATTTT	CASSKGGAGDQPQHF
-	TRBV27	TRBJ1-6	-	TGTGCCAGCAGTCCGGACAGACCTAATTCACCCCTCCACTTT	CASSPDRPNSPLHF
-	TRBV5-6	TRBJ2-3	-	TGTGCCAGCAGCTTTTATAGTGTTTTTAGAGGGGATACGCAGTATTTT	CASSFYSVFRGDTQYF
-	TRBV5-1	TRBJ2-7	TRBD2	TGCGCCAGCAGCTTGAGCGGGGGGCAGAGCTACGAGCAGTACTTC	CASSLSGGQSYEQYF
few	TRBV9	TRBJ2-3	-	TGTGCCAGCAGCCCAAATGGGCAGAGCACAGATACGCAGTATTTT	CASSPNGQSTDTQYF
-	TRBV9	TRBJ2-3	TRBD2	TGTGCCAGCAGCGTAGCTACGACTAGCGGGGGCCTACGCACAGATACGCAGTATTTT	CASSVATTSGGLRTDTQYF
-	TRBV27	TRBJ2-7	TRBD1	TGTGCCAGCAGAGGGACAGGGAGCTCCTACGAGCAGTACTTC	CASRGTGSSYEQYF
few	TRBV6-6	TRBJ1-5	-	TGTGCCAGCAGTTACGTGGCGGACTCCCTTGGGCAGCCCCAGCATTTT	CASSYVADSLGQPQHF
few	TRBV6-1	TRBJ2-5	-	TGTGCCAGCAGTGATCTTAACAGGGACCAGGGGGAGACCCAGTACTTC	CASSDLNRDQGETQYF
-	TRBV7-3	TRBJ2-3	-	TGTGCCAGCAGCTTAACTAGCGGAAATACGCAGTATTTT	CASSLTSGNTQYF
-	TRBV5-4	TRBJ2-1	-	TGTGCCAGCAGCCAGAGTGGACCCTACAATGAGCAGTTCTTC	CASSQSGPYNEQFF
-	TRBV21-1	TRBJ2-1	-	TGTGCCAGCAGCAAACCGCCGGGACAGGCGATGGATGAGCAGTTCTTC	CASSKPPGQAMDEQFF
-	TRBV5-1	TRBJ2-7	TRBD2	TGCGCCAGCAGCTCGTTAGCGGGAGGGTCCTCCGAGCAGTACTTC	CASSSLAGGSSEQYF
-	TRBV11-2	TRBJ1-1	-	TGTGCCAGCAGCTTTAAGGAGAACACTGAAGCTTTCTTT	CASSFKENTEAFF
-	TRBV6-5	TRBJ1-1	TRBD1	TGTGCCAGCAGTAGGACAGGCGCTGCTGAAGCTTTCTTT	CASSRTGAAEAFF
-	TRBV28	TRBJ1-2	-	TGTGCCAGCAACCCCCCGGGGCCCTATGGCTACACCTTC	CASNPPGPYGYTF
-	TRBV6-4	TRBJ1-5	-	TGTGCCAGCGGACATTGGGATCAGCCCCAGCATTTT	CASGHWDQPQHF
few	TRBV10-3	TRBJ1-3	-	TGTGCCATCAGTGTAGAGGTCAACACCATATATTTT	CAISVEVNTIYF
once	TRBV28	TRBJ1-2	TRBD1	TGTGCCAGCAGTTCCGGGACAGGCGTAGGAATCTATGGCTACACCTTC	CASSSGTGVGIYGYTF
once	TRBV5-8	TRBJ2-1	TRBD1	TGTGCCAGCAGCTCCCGACAGGGAATGTTGAATGAGCAGTTCTTC	CASSSRQGMLNEQFF
-	TRBV19	TRBJ2-1	-	TGTGCCAGTAGGCCTAGGGAATTCGCAGGGCGCGATGAGCAGTTCTTC	CASRPREFAGRDEQFF
-	TRBV6-1	TRBJ1-3	-	TGTGCCAGCAGTGTGGGGTTCCCTGGAAACACCATATATTTT	CASSVGFPGNTIYF
-	TRBV30	TRBJ2-1	-	TGTGCCTGGACCGAGATGGGGGGCGATGAGCAGTTCTTC	CAWTEMGGDEQFF
-	TRBV18	TRBJ1-2	-	TGTGCCAGCTCACCAGGTAGAGTGGGGGCAAACTATGGCTACACCTTC	CASSPGRVGANYGYTF
-	TRBV5-6	TRBJ1-5	-	TGTGCCAGCAGCTCGGACGGGGATCAGCCCCAGCATTTT	CASSSDGDQPQHF
once	TRBV10-3	TRBJ2-1	TRBD2	TGTGCCATCACCTCGGGACTAGCGGGTTCATATGAGCAGTTCTTC	CAITSGLAGSYEQFF
-	TRBV7-3	TRBJ2-3	TRBD2	TGTGCCAGCAGCTTATCGATCCTAGCGGGAGGTGGAGATACGCAGTATTTT	CASSLSILAGGGDTQYF
-	TRBV7-3	TRBJ2-7	-	TGTGCCAGCAGCTATGACAAAAACAACGAGCAGTACTTC	CASSYDKNNEQYF
-	TRBV5-1	TRBJ1-6	-	TGCGCCAGCAGCCTTTACGGGGGGAGCTCCTATAATTCACCCCTCCACTTT	CASSLYGGSSYNSPLHF
once	TRBV2	TRBJ1-6	-	TGTGCCAGCAGTGAAAATTCACCCCTCCACTTT	CASSENSPLHF
-	TRBV6-5	TRBJ1-2	TRBD1	TGTGCCAGCAGTTGGGGGACAGGGGGCTATTATGGCTACACCTTC	CASSWGTGGYYGYTF